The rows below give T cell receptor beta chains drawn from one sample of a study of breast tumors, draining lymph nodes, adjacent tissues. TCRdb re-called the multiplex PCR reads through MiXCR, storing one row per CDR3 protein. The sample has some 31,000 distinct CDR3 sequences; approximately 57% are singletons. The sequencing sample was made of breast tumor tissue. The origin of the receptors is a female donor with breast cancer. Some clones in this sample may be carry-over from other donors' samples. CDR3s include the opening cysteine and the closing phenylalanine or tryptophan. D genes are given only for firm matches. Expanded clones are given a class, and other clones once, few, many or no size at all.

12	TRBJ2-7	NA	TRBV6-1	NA	CASRNQGYEQYF	TGTGCCAGCAGGAATCAGGGATACGAGCAGTACTTC
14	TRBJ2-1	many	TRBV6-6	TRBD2	CASRGEGPLHEQFF	TGTGCCAGCAGGGGGGAGGGGCCCCTCCATGAGCAGTTCTTC
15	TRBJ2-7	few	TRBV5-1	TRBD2	CASSWQEGGNDEQYF	TGCGCCAGCAGCTGGCAAGAGGGAGGGAACGACGAGCAGTACTTC
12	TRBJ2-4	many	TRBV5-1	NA	CASSSDGNIQYF	TGCGCCAGCAGCTCGGACGGAAACATTCAGTACTTC
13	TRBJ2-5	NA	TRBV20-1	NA	CSVDGGSNQPQYF	TGCAGCGTAGACGGGGGCAGCAATCAGCCCCAGTACTTC
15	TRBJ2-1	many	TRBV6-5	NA	CASSAQGPLGNEQFF	TGTGCCAGCAGTGCACAGGGACCCCTAGGGAATGAGCAGTTCTTC
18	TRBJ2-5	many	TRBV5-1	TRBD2	CASSLAYRSGGAQETQYF	TGCGCCAGCAGCTTGGCCTACCGGAGCGGGGGGGCTCAAGAGACCCAGTACTTC
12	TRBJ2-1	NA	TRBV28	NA	CTSSLGLSPSFF	TGTACCAGCAGTTTAGGACTAAGCCCCTCGTTCTTC
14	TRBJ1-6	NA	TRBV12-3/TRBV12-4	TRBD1	CASSLTGTNSPLHF	TGTGCCAGCAGCTTGACAGGGACTAATTCACCCCTCCACTTT
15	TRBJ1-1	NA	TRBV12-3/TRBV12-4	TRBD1	CASSLRGTGNTEAFF	TGTGCCAGCAGTTTACGAGGGACAGGGAACACTGAAGCTTTCTTT
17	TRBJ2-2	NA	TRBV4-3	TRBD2	CASSQEVERGLTGELFF	TGCGCCAGCAGCCAAGAGGTCGAGCGGGGACTTACCGGGGAGCTGTTTTTT
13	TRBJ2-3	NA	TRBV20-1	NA	CSAAGAFTDTQYF	TGCAGTGCGGCGGGGGCCTTCACAGATACGCAGTATTTT
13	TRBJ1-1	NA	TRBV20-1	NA	CSARGGVIGEAFF	TGCAGTGCTAGAGGCGGGGTAATTGGTGAAGCTTTCTTT
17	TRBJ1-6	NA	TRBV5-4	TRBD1	CASRPGTAGNYNSPLHF	TGTGCCAGCAGACCCGGGACAGCCGGAAACTATAATTCACCCCTCCACTTT
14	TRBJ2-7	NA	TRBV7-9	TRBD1	CASSFSGQGNEQYF	TGTGCCAGCAGCTTTTCGGGACAGGGAAACGAGCAGTACTTC
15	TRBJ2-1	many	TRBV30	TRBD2	CAWGIESGRVSEQFF	TGTGCCTGGGGGATAGAAAGCGGGAGGGTAAGTGAGCAGTTCTTC
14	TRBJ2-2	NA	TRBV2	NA	CASSVIANTGELFF	TGTGCCAGCAGTGTTATAGCGAACACCGGGGAGCTGTTTTTT
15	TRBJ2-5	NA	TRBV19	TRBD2	CASSMASGGVETQYF	TGTGCCAGTAGTATGGCTAGCGGGGGTGTCGAGACCCAGTACTTC
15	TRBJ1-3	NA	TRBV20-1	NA	CSARHPRGLGNTIYF	TGCAGTGCTAGACATCCCCGGGGGTTAGGAAACACCATATATTTT
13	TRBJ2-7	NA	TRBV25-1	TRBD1	CASNPRQGYEQYF	TGTGCCAGCAACCCGAGACAGGGCTACGAGCAGTACTTC
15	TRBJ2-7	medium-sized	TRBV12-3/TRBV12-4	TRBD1	CASSLRGQRSNEQYF	TGTGCCAGCAGTCTCAGGGGACAGCGATCCAACGAGCAGTACTTC
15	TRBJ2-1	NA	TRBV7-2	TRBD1	CASSKGQGLYNEQFF	TGTGCCAGCAGCAAGGGACAGGGCCTTTACAATGAGCAGTTCTTC
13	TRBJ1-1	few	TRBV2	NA	CASTLKGNTEAFF	TGTGCCAGCACCCTCAAGGGGAACACTGAAGCTTTCTTT
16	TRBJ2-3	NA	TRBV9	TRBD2	CASSVTGLAGTDTQYF	TGTGCCAGCAGCGTAACGGGACTAGCGGGAACAGATACGCAGTATTTT
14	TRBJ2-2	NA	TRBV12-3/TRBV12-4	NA	CASKVQGGTGELFF	TGTGCCAGCAAAGTCCAGGGCGGCACCGGGGAGCTGTTTTTT
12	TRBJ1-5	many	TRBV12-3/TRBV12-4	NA	CASSLSDQPQHF	TGTGCCAGCAGTCTCTCAGATCAGCCCCAGCATTTT
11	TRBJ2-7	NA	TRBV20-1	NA	CSPGERAEQYF	TGCAGTCCAGGGGAGAGGGCCGAGCAGTACTTC
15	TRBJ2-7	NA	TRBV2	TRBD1	CASSDGRDRSYEQYF	TGTGCCAGCAGTGACGGAAGGGACAGGAGCTACGAGCAGTACTTC
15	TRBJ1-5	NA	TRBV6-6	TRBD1	CASRYPGQRSQPQHF	TGTGCCAGCAGGTACCCGGGACAGCGCAGTCAGCCCCAGCATTTT